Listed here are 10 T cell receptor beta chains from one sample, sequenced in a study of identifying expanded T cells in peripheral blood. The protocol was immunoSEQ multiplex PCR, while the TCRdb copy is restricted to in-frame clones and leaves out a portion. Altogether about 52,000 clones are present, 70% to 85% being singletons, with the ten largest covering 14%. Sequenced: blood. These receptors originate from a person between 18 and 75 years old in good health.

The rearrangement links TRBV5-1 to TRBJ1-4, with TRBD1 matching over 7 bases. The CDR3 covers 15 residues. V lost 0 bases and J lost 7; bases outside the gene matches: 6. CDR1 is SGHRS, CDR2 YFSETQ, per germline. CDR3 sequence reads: CASSLGQGVGEKLFF. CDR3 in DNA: TGCGCCAGCAGCTTGGGACAGGGAGTCGGTGAAAAACTGTTTTTT.

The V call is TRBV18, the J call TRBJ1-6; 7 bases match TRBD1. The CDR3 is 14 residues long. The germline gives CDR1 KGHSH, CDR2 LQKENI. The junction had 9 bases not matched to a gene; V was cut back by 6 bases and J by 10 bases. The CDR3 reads CASSQQGTNSPLHF. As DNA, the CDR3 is TGTGCCAGCTCTCAACAGGGGACGAACTCACCCCTCCACTTT.

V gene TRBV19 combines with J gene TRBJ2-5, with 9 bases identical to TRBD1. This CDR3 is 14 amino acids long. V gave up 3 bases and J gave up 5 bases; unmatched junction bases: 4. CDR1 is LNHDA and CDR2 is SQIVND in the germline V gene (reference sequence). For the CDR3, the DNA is TGTGCCAGTAGTATGGGACAGGGTTGGGAGACCCAGTACTTC. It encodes CASSMGQGWETQYF.

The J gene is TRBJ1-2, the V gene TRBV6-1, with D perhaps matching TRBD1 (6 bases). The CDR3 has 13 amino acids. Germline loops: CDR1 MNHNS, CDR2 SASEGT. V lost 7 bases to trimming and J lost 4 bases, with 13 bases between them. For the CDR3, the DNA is TGTGCCAGCAACACGGGGACAAGCTATGGCTACACCTTC. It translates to CASNTGTSYGYTF.

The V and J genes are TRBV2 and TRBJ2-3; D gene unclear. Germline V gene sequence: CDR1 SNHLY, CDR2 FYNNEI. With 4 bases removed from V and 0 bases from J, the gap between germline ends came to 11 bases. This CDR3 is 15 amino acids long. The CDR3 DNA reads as TGTGCCAGCAGTGCCGGTGGTCCTAGCACAGATACGCAGTATTTT. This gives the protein CASSAGGPSTDTQYF.

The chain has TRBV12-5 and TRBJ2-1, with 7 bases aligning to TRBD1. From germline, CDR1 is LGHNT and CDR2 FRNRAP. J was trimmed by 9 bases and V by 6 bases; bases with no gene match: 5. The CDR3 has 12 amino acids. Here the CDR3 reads CASGRQGGEQFF. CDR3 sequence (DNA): TGTGCTAGTGGAAGACAGGGCGGTGAGCAGTTCTTC.

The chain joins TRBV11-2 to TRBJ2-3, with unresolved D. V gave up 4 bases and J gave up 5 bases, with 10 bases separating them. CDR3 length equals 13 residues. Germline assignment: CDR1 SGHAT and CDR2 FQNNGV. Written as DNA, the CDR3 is TGTGCCAGCAGCTCCCACCCCGGAGATACGCAGTATTTT. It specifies CASSSHPGDTQYF.

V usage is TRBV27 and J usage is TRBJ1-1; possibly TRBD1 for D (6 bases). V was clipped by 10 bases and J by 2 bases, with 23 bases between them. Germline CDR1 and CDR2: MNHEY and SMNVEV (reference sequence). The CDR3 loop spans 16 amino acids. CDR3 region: CATTVQGSKSNTEAFF. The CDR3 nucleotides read TGTGCCACTACTGTACAGGGTTCGAAGTCCAACACTGAAGCTTTCTTT.

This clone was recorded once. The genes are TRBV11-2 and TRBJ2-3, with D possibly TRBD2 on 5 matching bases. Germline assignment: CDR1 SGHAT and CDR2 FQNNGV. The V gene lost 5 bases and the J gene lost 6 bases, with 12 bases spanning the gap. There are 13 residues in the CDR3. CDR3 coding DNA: TGTGCCAGCAGCACCGGAGGTCCGGATACGCAGTATTTT. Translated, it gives CASSTGGPDTQYF.

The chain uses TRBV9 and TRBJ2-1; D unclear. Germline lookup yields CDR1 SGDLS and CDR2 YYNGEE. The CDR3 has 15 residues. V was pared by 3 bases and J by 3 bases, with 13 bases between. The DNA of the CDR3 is TGTGCCAGCAGCGCCGGGTCGGCTAGCTACAATGAGCAGTTCTTC. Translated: CASSAGSASYNEQFF.